The 20 T cell receptor beta chains in this list originate from one sample, sequenced in a study of CD8 T cells in ankylosing spondylitis. TCRdb processed the 5' RACE reads anew with MiXCR; each CDR3 protein has one entry. Here the sample spans 150,000 to 200,000 distinct CDR3 sequences, about 9.9% being singletons. Sample: blood, either unsorted or a sorted T cell fraction (not recorded which). The receptors were gathered from a male donor with ankylosing spondylitis or in good health (not recorded which).

There are many counts of this clonotype. This chain uses TRBV29-1 with TRBJ1-2; the match to TRBD1 covers 9 bases. This CDR3 has 16 residues. The ends lost 2 bases at V and 3 bases at J; junction bases unmatched: 10. The germline gives CDR1 SQVTM, CDR2 ANQGSEA. CDR3 nucleotides: TGCAGCGTTGAATTCCGGACAGGGGATATAGACTATGGCTACACCTTC. Encoded protein: CSVEFRTGDIDYGYTF.

This clonotype has a count of ten or more. The J gene is TRBJ2-6, the V gene TRBV20-1, with D unclear. CDR3 length equals 17 residues. V dropped 0 bases and J dropped 0 bases, with 12 bases sitting between them. CDR1 and CDR2 from the germline V gene are DFQATT and SNEGSKA (reference sequence). The CDR3 spells CSARENMVYSGANVLTF. The CDR3 DNA reads TGCAGTGCTAGAGAGAATATGGTCTACTCTGGGGCCAACGTCCTGACTTTC.

In this sample, this clonotype turned up many times. V gene TRBV24-1 combines with J gene TRBJ2-5, with 7 bases that match TRBD2. V lost 4 bases and J lost 2; bases outside the gene matches: 6. The CDR3 sequence is 15 residues long. Per the germline V gene, CDR1 is KGHDR and CDR2 is SFDVKD. The DNA of the CDR3 is TGTGCCACCAGTGACCCACGGGGGGTACAAGAGACCCAGTACTTC. Translation: CATSDPRGVQETQYF.

This clonotype was recorded at least ten times. The rearrangement links TRBV4-2 to TRBJ2-3; 9 bases map to TRBD1. This CDR3 spans 16 amino acids. CDR1 is LGHNA and CDR2 is YNFKEQ in the germline V gene. V dropped 4 bases and J dropped 2; count of bases not matched to a gene: 7. This CDR3 reads CASSPFRDRDTDTQYF. DNA of the CDR3: TGTGCCAGCAGCCCCTTCCGGGACAGGGACACAGATACGCAGTATTTT.

This chain uses TRBV24-1 with TRBJ2-1; tentatively, D is TRBD2 (6 bases). CDR3 length equals 17 residues. CDR1 KGHDR and CDR2 SFDVKD come from the germline V gene. The V gene lost 5 bases and the J gene lost 3 bases, with 19 bases spanning the gap. The DNA for the CDR3 is TGTGCCACCAGTGTTACCCGCGGGAATAAGTACTACAATGAGCAGTTCTTC. Residues: CATSVTRGNKYYNEQFF.

The J gene is TRBJ2-3, the V gene TRBV29-1, with TRBD1 as a possible D gene (5 bases). CDR1 and CDR2 from the germline V gene are SQVTM and ANQGSEA. Trimming removed 4 bases from V and 3 bases from J, with 11 bases in between. The CDR3 length is 13 residues. CDR3: CSVGLRQTDTQYF. The DNA of the CDR3 is TGCAGCGTTGGGCTCCGACAGACAGATACGCAGTATTTT.

This clonotype was picked up a small number of times. The chain is built from TRBV5-1 and TRBJ2-2; 9 positions agree with TRBD1. The CDR3 has 15 amino acids. V dropped 4 bases and J dropped 0; count of bases not matched to a gene: 1. The germline gives CDR1 SGHRS, CDR2 YFSETQ. This CDR3 is CASSRTGANTGELFF. The CDR3 coding sequence is TGCGCCAGCAGCAGGACAGGGGCGAACACCGGGGAGCTGTTTTTT.

Many counts were recorded for this clonotype. V usage is TRBV9 and J usage is TRBJ2-1, with TRBD2 identical over 11 bases. The J segment lost 3 bases and the V segment lost 3 bases, leaving 11 bases of the junction unmatched. Germline CDR1 SGDLS, CDR2 YYNGEE. The CDR3 contains 18 residues. CDR3 sequence reads: CASSEATETSGIYNEQFF. The DNA of the CDR3 is TGTGCCAGCAGCGAGGCGACTGAGACTAGCGGGATCTACAATGAGCAGTTCTTC.

This chain connects TRBV7-9 to TRBJ1-2, with D hard to call. CDR3 size: 15 residues. V lost 1 base and J lost 5, with 14 bases in between. From germline, CDR1 is SEHNR and CDR2 FQNEAQ (reference sequence). The CDR3 sequence: CASSLGGQNLYGYTF. CDR3 nucleotides: TGTGCCAGCAGCTTAGGAGGCCAGAACCTATATGGCTACACCTTC.

This clonotype has at least ten counts. The J gene is TRBJ2-1, the V gene TRBV4-3; D is ambiguous. V was trimmed by 1 base and J by 8 bases, leaving 9 bases between them. The CDR3 spans 13 residues. In germline, CDR1 is LGHNA, CDR2 YSLEER. The CDR3 DNA follows: TGCGCCAGCAGCCAAGGACCGTGGGATGAGCAGTTCTTC. The encoded protein is CASSQGPWDEQFF.

At least ten counts were recorded for this clonotype. This chain links TRBV28 with TRBJ1-4; D is perhaps TRBD1 (5 bases). Germline V lookup: CDR1 MDHEN, CDR2 SYDVKM. The CDR3 extends over 15 amino acids. Trimming took 6 bases from V and 0 from J, leaving 11 bases between them. DNA of the CDR3: TGTGCCAGCAGCGGGACGGCGTCAACTAATGAAAAACTGTTTTTT. It encodes CASSGTASTNEKLFF.

This clonotype was observed at least ten times. CDR3 residues: CASSLLGQHKSPNEQFF. In DNA form, the CDR3 reads TGTGCCAGCAGCTTGCTAGGACAGCACAAGTCCCCCAATGAGCAGTTCTTC. The chain joins TRBV11-3 to TRBJ2-1; D might be TRBD1 (6 bases). V was trimmed by 3 bases and J by 6 bases, leaving 21 bases between them. This CDR3 comprises 17 residues. The germline CDR1 and CDR2 sequences are SGHNT and YENEEA.

In this sample, this clonotype turned up many times. CDR3 region: CASSQESARDSGIPNEQFF. The CDR3 DNA is TGCGCCAGCAGCCAAGAATCCGCCAGGGATAGCGGGATTCCCAATGAGCAGTTCTTC. The chain is built from TRBV4-1 and TRBJ2-1; 8 bases line up with TRBD2. V shed 0 bases, J shed 6 bases, and the junction held 16 bases outside the gene matches. Looked up from germline, CDR1 is MGHRA and CDR2 is YSYEKL. This CDR3 contains 19 residues.

This clonotype has a count of ten or more. The chain has TRBV9 and TRBJ2-1; TRBD2 agrees at 7 bases. The CDR3 covers 15 residues. After removal of 0 bases from V and 4 bases from J, the junction contained 4 bases not matched to a gene. Germline V gene data show CDR1 as SGDLS and CDR2 as YYNGEE. CDR3 DNA: TGTGCCAGCAGCGTAGAGATGCGGGAGTACAATGAGCAGTTCTTC. This translates into CASSVEMREYNEQFF.

This clonotype has at least ten counts. V usage is TRBV10-3 and J usage is TRBJ2-1; TRBD2 agrees at 13 bases. The V segment lost 6 bases and the J segment 1 base; nucleotides outside the gene matches: 9. Looked up from germline, CDR1 is ENHRY and CDR2 is SYGVKD. The CDR3 extends over 18 amino acids. The CDR3, as DNA: TGTGCCATCAGCCCGCCGGGACTAGCGGGATTTTCCTACAATGAGCAGTTCTTC. This encodes CAISPPGLAGFSYNEQFF.

Ten or more counts support this clonotype. CDR3 nucleotides: TGCGCCAGCAGCTTAGTAGCGGGAGTATATAATGAGCAGTTCTTC. It specifies CASSLVAGVYNEQFF. The chain joins TRBV5-1 to TRBJ2-1; 9 bases are a match to TRBD2. The V gene's germline CDR1 is SGHRS and CDR2 YFSETQ. This CDR3 has 15 amino acids. Trimming removed 2 bases from V and 7 bases from J; junction bases left unmatched: 7.

This clonotype showed up many times. The genes are TRBV5-1 and TRBJ2-7; D tentatively reads TRBD1 or TRBD2 (5 bases each). Trimming left V 0 bases short and J 7 bases short, with 14 bases between. CDR1 SGHRS and CDR2 YFSETQ come from the germline V gene. The CDR3 length is 14 residues. The CDR3 sequence: CASSLVGRGPEQYF. The CDR3 region has the DNA TGCGCCAGCAGCTTGGTTGGCCGGGGCCCTGAGCAGTACTTC. The full variable domain, rest sourced from reference TRBV5-1 and TRBJ2-7, is KAGVTQTPRYLIKTRGQQVTLSCSPISGHRSVSWYQQTPGQGLQFLFEYFSETQRNKGNFPGRFSGRQFSNSRSEMNVSTLELGDSALYLCASSLVGRGPEQYFGPGTRLTVT.

In this sample, this clonotype turned up many times. The chain combines TRBV5-1 with TRBJ2-3; the match to TRBD2 covers 14 bases. Losses at the gene ends were 4 bases for V and 3 bases for J; bases not matched to a gene: 4. Germline V gene data show CDR1 as SGHRS and CDR2 as YFSETQ. There are 16 residues in the CDR3. Here the CDR3 DNA reads TGCGCCAGCAGCGCCGGACTAGCGGGAGGTACAGATACGCAGTATTTT. Translated, it gives CASSAGLAGGTDTQYF.

This clonotype was picked up many times. The chain carries TRBV9 and TRBJ2-5, with D tentatively TRBD1 (6 bases). V was shortened by 4 bases and J by 1 base, with 11 bases between the two germline ends. Germline-derived CDR1 and CDR2 are SGDLS and YYNGEE. This CDR3 spans 14 amino acids. For the CDR3, the DNA is TGTGCCAGCAGCCCAAGGACAGTCCAAGAGACCCAGTACTTC. Translation gives CASSPRTVQETQYF.

The chain is built from TRBV5-6 and TRBJ2-1; the match to TRBD1 covers 11 bases. Unmatched junction bases numbered 16, after V lost 1 base and J lost 13 bases. The CDR3 length is 17 residues. Germline V gene data show CDR1 as SGHDT and CDR2 as YYEEEE. The CDR3 here is CASSLRRTGGTGAPQFF. CDR3 DNA: TGTGCCAGCAGCTTGAGGAGGACAGGGGGCACGGGCGCTCCCCAGTTCTTC.